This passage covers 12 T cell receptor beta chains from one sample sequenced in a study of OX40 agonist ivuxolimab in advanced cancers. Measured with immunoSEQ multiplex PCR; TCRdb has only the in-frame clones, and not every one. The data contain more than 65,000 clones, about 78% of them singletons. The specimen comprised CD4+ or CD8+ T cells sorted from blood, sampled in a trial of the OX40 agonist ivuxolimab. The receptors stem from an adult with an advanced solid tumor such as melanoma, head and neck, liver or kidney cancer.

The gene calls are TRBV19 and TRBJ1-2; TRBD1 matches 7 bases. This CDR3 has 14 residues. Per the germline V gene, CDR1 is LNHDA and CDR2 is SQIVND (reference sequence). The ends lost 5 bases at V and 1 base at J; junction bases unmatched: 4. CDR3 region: CASSRDRNNYGYTF. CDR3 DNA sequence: TGTGCCAGTAGTCGGGACAGAAATAACTATGGCTACACCTTC.

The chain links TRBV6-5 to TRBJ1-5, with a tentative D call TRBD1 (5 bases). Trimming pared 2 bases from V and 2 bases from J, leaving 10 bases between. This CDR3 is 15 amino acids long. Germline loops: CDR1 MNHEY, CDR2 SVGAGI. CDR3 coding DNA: TGTGCCAGCAGTTACCAGGGACGGGGCAATCAGCCCCAGCATTTT. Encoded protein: CASSYQGRGNQPQHF.

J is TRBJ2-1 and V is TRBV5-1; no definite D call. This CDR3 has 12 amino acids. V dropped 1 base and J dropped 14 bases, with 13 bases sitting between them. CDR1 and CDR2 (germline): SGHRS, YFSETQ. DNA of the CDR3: TGCGCCAGCAGCTTGAGGGCCCGGGCGAAGTTCTTC. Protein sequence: CASSLRARAKFF.

As DNA, the CDR3 is TGTGCCACCAGTACAGGGAGGGAGACCACTGAAGCTTTCTTT. It specifies CATSTGRETTEAFF. V and J are TRBV15 and TRBJ1-1; the D gene is possibly TRBD1 (6 bases). Deletions cut 6 bases from V and 4 bases from J, with 15 bases between. The CDR3 is 14 amino acids. Germline V gene lookup returns CDR1 LNHNV and CDR2 YYDKDF (reference sequence).

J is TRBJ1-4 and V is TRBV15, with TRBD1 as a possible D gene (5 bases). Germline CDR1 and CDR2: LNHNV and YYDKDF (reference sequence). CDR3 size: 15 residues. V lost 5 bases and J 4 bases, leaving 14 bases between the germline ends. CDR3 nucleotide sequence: TGTGCCACCAGCCGAGGGCGGGGGGGTAATGAAAAACTGTTTTTT. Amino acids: CATSRGRGGNEKLFF.

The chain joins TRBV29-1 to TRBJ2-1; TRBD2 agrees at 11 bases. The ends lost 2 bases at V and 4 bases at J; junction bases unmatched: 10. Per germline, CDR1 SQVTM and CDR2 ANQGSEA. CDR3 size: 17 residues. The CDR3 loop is CSVELAGGPFLYNEQFF. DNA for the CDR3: TGCAGCGTTGAATTAGCGGGAGGGCCTTTTCTATACAATGAGCAGTTCTTC.

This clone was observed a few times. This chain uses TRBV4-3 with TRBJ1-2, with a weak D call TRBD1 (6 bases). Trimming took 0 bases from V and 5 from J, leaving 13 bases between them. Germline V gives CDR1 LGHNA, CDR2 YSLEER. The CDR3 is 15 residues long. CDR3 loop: CASSQEQGTGYGYTF. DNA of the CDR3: TGCGCCAGCAGCCAAGAACAGGGCACCGGGTATGGCTACACCTTC.

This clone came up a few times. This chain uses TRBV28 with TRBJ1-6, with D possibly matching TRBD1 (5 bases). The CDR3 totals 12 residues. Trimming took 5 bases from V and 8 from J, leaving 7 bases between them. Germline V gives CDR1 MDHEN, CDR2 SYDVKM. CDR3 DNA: TGTGCCAGCAGTAAAGGGGATTCACCCCTCCACTTT. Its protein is CASSKGDSPLHF.

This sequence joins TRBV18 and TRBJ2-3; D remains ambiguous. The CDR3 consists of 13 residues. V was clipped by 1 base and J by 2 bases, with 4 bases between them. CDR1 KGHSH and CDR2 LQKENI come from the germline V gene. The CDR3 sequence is CASSPLATDTQYF. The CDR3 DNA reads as TGTGCCAGCTCACCACTCGCCACAGATACGCAGTATTTT.

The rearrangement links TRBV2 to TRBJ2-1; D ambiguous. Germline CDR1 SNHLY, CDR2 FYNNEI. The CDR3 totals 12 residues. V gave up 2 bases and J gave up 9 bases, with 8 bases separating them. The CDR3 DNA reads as TGTGCCAGCAGTGAAAATGGCGGTGAGCAGTTCTTC. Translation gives CASSENGGEQFF.

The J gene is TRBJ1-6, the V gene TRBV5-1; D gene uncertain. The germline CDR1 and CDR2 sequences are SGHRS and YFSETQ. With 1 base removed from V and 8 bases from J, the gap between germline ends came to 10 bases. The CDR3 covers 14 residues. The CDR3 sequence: CASSLRVGDSPLHF. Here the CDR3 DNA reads TGCGCCAGCAGCTTGAGGGTAGGCGATTCACCCCTCCACTTT. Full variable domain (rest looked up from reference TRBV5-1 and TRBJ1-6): KAGVTQTPRYLIKTRGQQVTLSCSPISGHRSVSWYQQTPGQGLQFLFEYFSETQRNKGNFPGRFSGRQFSNSRSEMNVSTLELGDSALYLCASSLRVGDSPLHFGNGTRLTVT.

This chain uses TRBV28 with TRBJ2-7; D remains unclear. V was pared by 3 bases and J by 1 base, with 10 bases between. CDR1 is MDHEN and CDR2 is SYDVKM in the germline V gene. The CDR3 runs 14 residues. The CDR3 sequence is CASSFLGPSYEQYF. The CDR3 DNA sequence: TGTGCCAGCAGTTTTTTAGGGCCGTCCTACGAGCAGTACTTC.